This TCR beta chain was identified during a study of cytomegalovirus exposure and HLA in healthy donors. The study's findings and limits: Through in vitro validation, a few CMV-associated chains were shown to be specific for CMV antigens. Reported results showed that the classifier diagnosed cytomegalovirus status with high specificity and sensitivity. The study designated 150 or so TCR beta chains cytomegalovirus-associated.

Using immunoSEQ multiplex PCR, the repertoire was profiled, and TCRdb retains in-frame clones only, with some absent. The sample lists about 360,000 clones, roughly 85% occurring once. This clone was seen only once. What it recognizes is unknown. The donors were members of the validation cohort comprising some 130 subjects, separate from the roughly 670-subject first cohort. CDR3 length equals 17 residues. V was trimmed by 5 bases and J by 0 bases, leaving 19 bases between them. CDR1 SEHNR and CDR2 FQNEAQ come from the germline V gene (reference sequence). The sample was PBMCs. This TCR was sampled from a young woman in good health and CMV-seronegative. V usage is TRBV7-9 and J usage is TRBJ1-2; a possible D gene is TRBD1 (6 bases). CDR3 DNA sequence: TGTGCCAGCAGCCCCCGCGGAGGGGGGGAAGCTAACTATGGCTACACCTTC. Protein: CASSPRGGGEANYGYTF.